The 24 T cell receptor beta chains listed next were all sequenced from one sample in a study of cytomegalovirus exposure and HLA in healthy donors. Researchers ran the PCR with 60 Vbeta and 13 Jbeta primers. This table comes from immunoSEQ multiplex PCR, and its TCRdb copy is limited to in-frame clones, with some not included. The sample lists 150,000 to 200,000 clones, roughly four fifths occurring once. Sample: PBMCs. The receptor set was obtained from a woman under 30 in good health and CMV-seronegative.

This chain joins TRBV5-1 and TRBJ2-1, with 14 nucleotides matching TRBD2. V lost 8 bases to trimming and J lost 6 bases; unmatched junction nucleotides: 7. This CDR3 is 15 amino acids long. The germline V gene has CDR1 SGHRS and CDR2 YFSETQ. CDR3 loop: CASSTGTSGGNEQFF. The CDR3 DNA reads TGCGCCAGTAGTACAGGGACTAGCGGGGGCAATGAGCAGTTCTTC.

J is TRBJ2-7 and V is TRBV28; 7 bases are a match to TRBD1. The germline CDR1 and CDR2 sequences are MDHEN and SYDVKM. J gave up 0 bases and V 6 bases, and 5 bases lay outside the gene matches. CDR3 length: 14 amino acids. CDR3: CASRNYRGSYEQYF. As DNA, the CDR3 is TGTGCCAGCAGAAACTACAGGGGCTCCTACGAGCAGTACTTC.

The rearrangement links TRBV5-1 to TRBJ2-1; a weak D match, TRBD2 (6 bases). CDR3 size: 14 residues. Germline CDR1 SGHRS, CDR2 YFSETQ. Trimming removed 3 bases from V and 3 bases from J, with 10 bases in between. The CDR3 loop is CASSSEGVYNEQFF. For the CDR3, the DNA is TGCGCCAGCAGCTCGGAGGGAGTCTACAATGAGCAGTTCTTC.

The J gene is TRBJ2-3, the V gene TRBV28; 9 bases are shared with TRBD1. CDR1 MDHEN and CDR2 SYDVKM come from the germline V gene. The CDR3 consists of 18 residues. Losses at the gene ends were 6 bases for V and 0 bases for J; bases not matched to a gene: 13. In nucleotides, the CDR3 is TGTGCCAGCAGCCTAACGGGACAGGGCACCTCTAGCACAGATACGCAGTATTTT. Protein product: CASSLTGQGTSSTDTQYF.

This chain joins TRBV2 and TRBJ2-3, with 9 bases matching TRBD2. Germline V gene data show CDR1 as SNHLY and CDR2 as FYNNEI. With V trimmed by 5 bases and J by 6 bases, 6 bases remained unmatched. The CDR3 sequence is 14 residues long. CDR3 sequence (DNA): TGTGCCAGCAGTCTAGCGGGGCCGCTGGATACGCAGTATTTT. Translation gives CASSLAGPLDTQYF.

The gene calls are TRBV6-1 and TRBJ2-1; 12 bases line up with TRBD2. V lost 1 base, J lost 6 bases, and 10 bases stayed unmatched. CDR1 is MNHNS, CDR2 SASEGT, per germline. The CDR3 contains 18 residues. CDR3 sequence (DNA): TGTGCCAGCAGTGAAGTAGGTAAACTAGCGGGGGGATCCAATGAGCAGTTCTTC. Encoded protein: CASSEVGKLAGGSNEQFF.

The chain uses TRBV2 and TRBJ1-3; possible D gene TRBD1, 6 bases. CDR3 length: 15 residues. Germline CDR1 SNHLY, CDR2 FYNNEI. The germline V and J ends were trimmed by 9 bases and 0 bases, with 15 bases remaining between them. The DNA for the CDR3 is TGTGCCAGAACAACAGGGCCCCACTCTGGAAACACCATATATTTT. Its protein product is CARTTGPHSGNTIYF.

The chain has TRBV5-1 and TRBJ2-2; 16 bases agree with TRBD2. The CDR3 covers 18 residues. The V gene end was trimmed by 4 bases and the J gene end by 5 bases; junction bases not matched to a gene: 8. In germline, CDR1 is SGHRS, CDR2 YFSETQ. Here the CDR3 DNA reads TGCGCCAGCAGCCCGGGACTAGCGGGAGGGCCTTCGACCGGGGAGCTGTTTTTT. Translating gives CASSPGLAGGPSTGELFF.

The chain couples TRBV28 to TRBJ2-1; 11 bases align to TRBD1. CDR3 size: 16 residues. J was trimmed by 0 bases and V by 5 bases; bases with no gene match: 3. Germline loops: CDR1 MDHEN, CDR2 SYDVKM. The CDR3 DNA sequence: TGTGCCAGCAGTCAAGGGACAGGGGGCTCCTACAATGAGCAGTTCTTC. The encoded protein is CASSQGTGGSYNEQFF.

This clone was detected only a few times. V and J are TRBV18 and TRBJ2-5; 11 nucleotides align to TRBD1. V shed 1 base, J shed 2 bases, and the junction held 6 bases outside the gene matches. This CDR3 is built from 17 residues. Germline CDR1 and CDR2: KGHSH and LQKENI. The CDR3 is CASSPRLRDRGQETQYF. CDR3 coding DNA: TGTGCCAGCTCACCACGGCTGAGGGACAGGGGGCAAGAGACCCAGTACTTC. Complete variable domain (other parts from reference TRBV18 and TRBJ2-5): NAGVMQNPRHLVRRRGQEARLRCSPMKGHSHVYWYRQLPEEGLKFMVYLQKENIIDESGMPKERFSAEFPKEGPSILRIQQVVRGDSAAYFCASSPRLRDRGQETQYFGPGTRLLVL.

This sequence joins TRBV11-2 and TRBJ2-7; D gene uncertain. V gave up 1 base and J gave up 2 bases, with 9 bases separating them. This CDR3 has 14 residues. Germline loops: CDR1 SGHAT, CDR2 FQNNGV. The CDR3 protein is CASSLASATYEQYF. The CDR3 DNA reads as TGTGCCAGCAGCTTAGCGAGCGCAACCTACGAGCAGTACTTC.

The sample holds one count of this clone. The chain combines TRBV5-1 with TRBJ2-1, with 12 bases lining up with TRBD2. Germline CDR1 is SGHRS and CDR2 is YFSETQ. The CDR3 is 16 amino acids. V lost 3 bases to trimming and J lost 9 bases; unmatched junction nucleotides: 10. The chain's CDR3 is CASSSASGGAPFEQFF. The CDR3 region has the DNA TGCGCCAGCAGCTCCGCTAGCGGGGGGGCCCCCTTTGAGCAGTTCTTC.

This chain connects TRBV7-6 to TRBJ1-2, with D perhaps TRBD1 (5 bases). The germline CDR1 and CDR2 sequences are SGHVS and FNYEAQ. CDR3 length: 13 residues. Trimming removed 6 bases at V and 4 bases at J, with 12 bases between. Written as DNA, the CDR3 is TGTGCCAGCAGTGAGACAGTAAGCTATGGCTACACCTTC. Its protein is CASSETVSYGYTF.

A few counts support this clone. The CDR3 spells CASSLPDRRGTQYF. CDR3 coding DNA: TGTGCCAGCAGCTTGCCAGACCGGAGGGGGACCCAGTACTTC. The chain has TRBV5-4 and TRBJ2-5; tentative D call: TRBD2 (6 bases). Germline V lookup: CDR1 SGHNT, CDR2 YYREEE (reference sequence). The CDR3 sequence is 14 residues long. Trimming cost V 1 base and J 7 bases, with 14 bases left between them.

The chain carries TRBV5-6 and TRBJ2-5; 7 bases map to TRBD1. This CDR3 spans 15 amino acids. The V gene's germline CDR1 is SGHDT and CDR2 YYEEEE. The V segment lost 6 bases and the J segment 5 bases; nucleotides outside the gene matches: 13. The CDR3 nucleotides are TGTGCCAGCACCCCGACAGGGTTTGACGCCGAGACCCAGTACTTC. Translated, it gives CASTPTGFDAETQYF.

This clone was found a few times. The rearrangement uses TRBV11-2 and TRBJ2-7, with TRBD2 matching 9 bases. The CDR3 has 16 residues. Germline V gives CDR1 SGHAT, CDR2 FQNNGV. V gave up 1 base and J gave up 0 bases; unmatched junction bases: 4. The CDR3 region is CASSLVHSGSSYEQYF. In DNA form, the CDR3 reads TGTGCCAGCAGCTTAGTCCATAGCGGGAGCTCCTACGAGCAGTACTTC.

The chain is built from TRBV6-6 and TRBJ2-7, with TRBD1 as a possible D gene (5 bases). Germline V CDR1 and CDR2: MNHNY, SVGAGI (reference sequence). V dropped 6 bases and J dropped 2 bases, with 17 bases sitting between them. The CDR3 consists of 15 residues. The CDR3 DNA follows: TGTGCCAGCAGCGCAGGGCAGGCCCCTACCTACGAGCAGTACTTC. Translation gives CASSAGQAPTYEQYF.

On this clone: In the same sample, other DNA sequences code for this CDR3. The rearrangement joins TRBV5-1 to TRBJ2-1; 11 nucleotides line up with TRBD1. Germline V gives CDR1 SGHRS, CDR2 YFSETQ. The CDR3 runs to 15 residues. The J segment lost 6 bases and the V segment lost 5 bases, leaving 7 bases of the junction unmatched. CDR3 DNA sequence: TGCGCCAGCAGTTCCCCCGGGACAGGGGGCAATGAGCAGTTCTTC. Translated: CASSSPGTGGNEQFF.

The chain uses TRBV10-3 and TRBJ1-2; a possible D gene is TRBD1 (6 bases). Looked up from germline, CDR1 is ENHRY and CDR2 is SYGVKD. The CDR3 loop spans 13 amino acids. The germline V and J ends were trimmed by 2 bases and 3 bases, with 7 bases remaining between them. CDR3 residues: CAISEDRYYGYTF. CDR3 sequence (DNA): TGTGCCATCAGTGAGGACAGGTACTATGGCTACACCTTC.

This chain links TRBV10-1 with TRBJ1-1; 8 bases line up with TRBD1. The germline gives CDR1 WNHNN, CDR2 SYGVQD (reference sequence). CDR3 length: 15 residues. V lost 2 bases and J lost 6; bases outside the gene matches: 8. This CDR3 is CASSEERTGRAEAFF. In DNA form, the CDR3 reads TGCGCCAGCAGTGAGGAAAGGACAGGGAGGGCTGAAGCTTTCTTT.

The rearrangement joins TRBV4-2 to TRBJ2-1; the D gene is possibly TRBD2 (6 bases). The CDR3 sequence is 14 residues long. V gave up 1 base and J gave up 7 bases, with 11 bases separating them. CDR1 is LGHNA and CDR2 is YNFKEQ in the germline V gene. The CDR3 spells CASSQAGVGNEQFF. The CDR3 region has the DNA TGTGCCAGCAGCCAAGCGGGAGTGGGTAATGAGCAGTTCTTC.

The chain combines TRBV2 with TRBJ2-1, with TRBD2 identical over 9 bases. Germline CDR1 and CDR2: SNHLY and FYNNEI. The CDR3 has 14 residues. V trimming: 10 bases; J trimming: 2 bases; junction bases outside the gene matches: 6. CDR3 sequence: CATISGRPYNEQFF. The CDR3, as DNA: TGTGCCACCATTAGCGGGAGACCCTACAATGAGCAGTTCTTC.

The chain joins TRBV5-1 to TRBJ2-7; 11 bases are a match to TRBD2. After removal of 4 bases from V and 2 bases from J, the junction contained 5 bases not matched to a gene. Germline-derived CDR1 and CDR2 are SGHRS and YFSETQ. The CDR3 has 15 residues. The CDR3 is CASSMLAGGTYEQYF. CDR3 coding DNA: TGCGCCAGCAGCATGTTAGCGGGGGGGACCTACGAGCAGTACTTC.

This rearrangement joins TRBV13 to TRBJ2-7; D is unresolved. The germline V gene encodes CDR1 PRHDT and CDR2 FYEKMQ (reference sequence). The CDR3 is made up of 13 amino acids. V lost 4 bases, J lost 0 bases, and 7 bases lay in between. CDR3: CASSSTGSYEQYF. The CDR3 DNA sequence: TGTGCCAGCAGCTCCACTGGCTCCTACGAGCAGTACTTC.